The present TCR beta chain was sequenced within a study of graft-versus-host responses after intestinal transplantation. Germline CDR1 SGHRS, CDR2 YFSETQ. Losses at the gene ends were 4 bases for V and 4 bases for J; bases not matched to a gene: 7. This CDR3 is built from 15 residues. TCRdb's table, derived via immunoSEQ multiplex PCR, lists solely in-frame clones and lacks some. This table has 95,000 or so clones, over 75% appearing once. The V gene is TRBV5-1, the J gene TRBJ1-5; 8 bases align to TRBD1. The starting material was PBMCs, obtained around 68 weeks after intestinal transplant. The TCR sequence derives from a human patient who received an intestinal transplant, so some T cells may come from the graft donor. The CDR3 region is CASSAGTGDNQPQHF. Written as DNA, the CDR3 is TGCGCCAGCAGCGCCGGGACAGGTGATAATCAGCCCCAGCATTTT.